This T cell receptor (beta chain) emerged from a study of memory CD4+ T cells and cytomegalovirus serostatus (dated by TCRdb to the late 2010s). General notes on the study: The 35 or so healthy Belgian adults in the cohort included 9 who were CMV seropositive and approximately 25 who were CMV seronegative. The study sequenced CD4+ memory TCRbeta repertoires of a Belgian cohort with known cytomegalovirus serostatus to replicate a published TCR-based CMV serostatus classifier. The paper as a whole reports these results and caveats: Only CD4+CD45RO+ memory cells were sequenced, unlike the original study, which covered naive and memory CD4+ and CD8+ populations. The results were interpreted as suggesting that the CMV-associated TCR signature is mostly present in the CD4+ memory repertoire. On the Belgian cohort, the classifier built on the original framework reached a median bootstrapped AUC of about 0.96, with a 95% CI of 0.76-1.00. For predicting CMV serostatus, the median bootstrapped AUC was approximately 0.96 using the original framework and 0.91 using a US-trained random forest. Of roughly 170 previously reported CMV-associated TCRbeta sequences, some 67 appeared in the CD4+ memory repertoires, each in one to five individuals.

This clone has just a few counts. This receptor's antigen is unknown. Base quality data are lacking; no much larger clone is found one base away. Genomic DNA was extracted from sorted cells with the Quick-DNA Microprep Kit. TCRbeta DNA was amplified with the immunoSEQ hsTCRbeta kit following the manufacturer's protocol. TCRbeta libraries were sequenced on an Illumina MiSeq instrument. In the original analysis: Following removal of out-of-frame sequences, approximately 2.1 million distinct TCRbeta sequences were retained, with an average of roughly 70,000 per individual. Each individual was scored using the number of some 150 previously reported CMV-associated TCRbeta sequences that the individual carried and the total number of productive distinct TCRbeta sequences. A beta-binomial model was reimplemented in Python, and scikit-learn random forests with default parameters were trained on data from the US cohort. Classifier performance on the Belgian cohort was summarized as median AUC with percentile confidence intervals over 10,000 bootstrap iterations. Sourced from immuneACCESS, this table was stored by TCRdb with only in-frame sequences that have V and J called. A share of the clones is absent; for the studies checked, an unresolved V gene accounts for under half, and the remainder has no known explanation. For V, J and clone size, that table is used; D and trimming come from the DNA. The sample table lists more than 45,000 clones, around 80% of them with a count of one. The ten largest account for roughly 1% of the sample.

Single viable CD3+CD4+CD8-CD45RO+ cells were sorted as memory CD4+ T cells on a FACSAria II. CMV serostatus was assessed using a Roche Elecsys assay, by which serum IgG against CMV pp150, pp28, p38 and p52 was detected. Following thawing, total CD4+ T cells were enriched through positive selection using CD4 magnetic microbeads. The samples came from a different study that was designed specifically to examine the CD4+ T cell memory repertoire. Following standard operating procedures, peripheral blood mononuclear cells were isolated and cryopreserved, while serum was kept at -80 degrees C. CD3-PerCP (BW264/56), CD4-APC (RPA-T4), CD45RO-PE (UCHT1) and CD8-Pacific Orange (3B5) antibodies were used for staining, and non-viable cells were excluded with Sytox blue. CDR1 is given as GTSNPN and CDR2 as SVGIG, both from the germline V gene (reference sequence). Taken from cysteine to phenylalanine, the CDR3 has 13 residues. The entry retains the CDR3 DNA only, 39 bases that are in frame from base 1. Relative to germline, V is 5 bases shorter and J is 12 bases shorter, with 20 bases between their ends.

Input material: memory CD4+ T cells from blood. This receptor was identified in an adult in good health and CMV-seronegative. The sequence joins TRBV30 to TRBJ2-1; a tentative D match to TRBD1 spans 6 bases. The CDR3 region reads CAWLRIRGIGQFF. The sequenced DNA is TGTGCCTGGTTGCGAATAAGGGGGATCGGGCAGTTCTTC.